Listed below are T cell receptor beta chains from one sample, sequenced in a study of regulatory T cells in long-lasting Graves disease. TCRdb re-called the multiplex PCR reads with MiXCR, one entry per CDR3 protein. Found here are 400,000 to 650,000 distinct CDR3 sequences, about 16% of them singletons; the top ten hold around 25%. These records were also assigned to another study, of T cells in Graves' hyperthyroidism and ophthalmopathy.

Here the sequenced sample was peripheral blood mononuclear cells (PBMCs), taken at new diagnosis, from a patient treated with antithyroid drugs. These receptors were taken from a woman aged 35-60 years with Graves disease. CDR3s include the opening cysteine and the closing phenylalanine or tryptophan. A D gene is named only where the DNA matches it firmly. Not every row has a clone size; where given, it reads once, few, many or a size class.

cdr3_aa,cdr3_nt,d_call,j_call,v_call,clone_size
CASSPSGTQPQHF,TGTGCCAGCTCACCATCAGGGACGCAGCCCCAGCATTTT,.,TRBJ1-5,TRBV18,many
CASSIVGGNQPQHF,TGTGCCAGTAGTATAGTCGGAGGGAATCAGCCCCAGCATTTT,.,TRBJ1-5,TRBV19,many
CASSLHEGRETQYF,TGCGCCAGCAGCTTGCATGAGGGACGAGAGACCCAGTACTTC,.,TRBJ2-5,TRBV5-1,.
CASILDILETQYF,TGTGCCAGTATATTGGATATACTGGAGACCCAGTACTTC,.,TRBJ2-5,TRBV2,few
CSAPRGGPNQPQHF,TGCAGTGCTCCCAGGGGAGGGCCCAATCAGCCCCAGCATTTT,.,TRBJ1-5,TRBV20-1,many
CASSQPGGMKQFF,TGTGCCAGCAGCCAACCAGGGGGTATGAAGCAGTTCTTC,TRBD1,TRBJ2-1,TRBV14,.
CSVMETSGGSYEQYF,TGCAGCGTGATGGAGACTAGCGGGGGCTCCTACGAGCAGTACTTC,TRBD2,TRBJ2-7,TRBV29-1,.
CASSLELGPQFF,TGTGCCAGCAGCTTAGAGTTGGGCCCCCAGTTCTTC,.,TRBJ2-1,TRBV7-2,many
CASSQPGQESEQYF,TGTGCCAGCAGCCAGCCGGGACAGGAATCCGAGCAGTACTTC,TRBD1,TRBJ2-7,TRBV4-2,few
CATGPGQVPYEQYF,TGTGCCACCGGTCCGGGACAGGTCCCCTACGAGCAGTACTTC,TRBD1,TRBJ2-7,TRBV19,.
CSARDPGGGQDTQYF,TGCAGTGCTAGAGATCCCGGGGGGGGTCAAGATACGCAGTATTTT,TRBD2,TRBJ2-3,TRBV20-1,many
CASTAPYTGELFF,TGTGCCAGTACTGCACCGTATACCGGGGAGCTGTTTTTT,.,TRBJ2-2,TRBV19,.
CASSRGQPNEKLFF,TGTGCCAGCAGCCGAGGACAGCCTAATGAAAAACTGTTTTTT,.,TRBJ1-4,TRBV7-9,.
CAISESGGGIGQPQHF,TGTGCCATCAGTGAGTCCGGGGGGGGGATTGGGCAGCCCCAGCATTTT,.,TRBJ1-5,TRBV10-3,few
CASSLEGSYGYTF,TGTGCCAGCAGCTTAGAGGGAAGTTACGGCTACACCTTC,.,TRBJ1-2,TRBV11-2,many
CATPNRERCAYEQYF,TGTGCCACCCCTAACAGGGAGCGGTGTGCCTACGAGCAGTACTTC,.,TRBJ2-7,TRBV19,.
CASSPSVGDTEAFF,TGTGCCAGCTCGCCTTCGGTAGGGGACACTGAAGCTTTCTTT,.,TRBJ1-1,TRBV18,.
CASLYRSLGANQPQHF,TGTGCCAGCCTTTACCGGTCCCTAGGGGCTAATCAGCCCCAGCATTTT,.,TRBJ1-5,TRBV28,few
CASWRRGNTEAFF,TGTGCCAGCTGGAGGCGAGGGAACACTGAAGCTTTCTTT,.,TRBJ1-1,TRBV28,many
CASSQVQGFQETQYF,TGTGCCAGCAGCCAAGTTCAAGGGTTCCAAGAGACCCAGTACTTC,.,TRBJ2-5,TRBV14,.
CASLGPPFGYTF,TGTGCCAGCCTCGGCCCACCCTTTGGCTACACCTTC,.,TRBJ1-2,TRBV11-2,many
CASGHGTGGTDTQYF,TGTGCCAGCGGCCATGGGACAGGTGGAACAGATACGCAGTATTTT,TRBD1,TRBJ2-3,TRBV6-1,many
CASRGIEAGRNTGELFF,TGTGCCAGCAGGGGGATTGAGGCAGGGAGGAACACCGGGGAGCTGTTTTTT,.,TRBJ2-2,TRBV2,few
CASSLLTGGKETQYF,TGTGCCAGCAGTTTATTGACAGGGGGTAAAGAGACCCAGTACTTC,TRBD1,TRBJ2-5,TRBV12-3/TRBV12-4,many
CASSLNRDGPQHF,TGTGCCAGCAGCCTTAACAGGGATGGGCCCCAGCATTTT,.,TRBJ1-5,TRBV9,few
CASRGGAGGAADTQYF,TGTGCCAGCAGAGGCGGGGCGGGGGGGGCAGCAGATACGCAGTATTTT,TRBD2,TRBJ2-3,TRBV12-3/TRBV12-4,many
CASSPRGLAVYEQFF,TGTGCCAGCAGCCCCAGGGGACTAGCGGTGTATGAGCAGTTCTTC,TRBD2,TRBJ2-1,TRBV28,.